Here is one T cell receptor beta chain with its context. PBMCs were cryopreserved, and 1.5 to 2.5 micrograms of genomic DNA from them went into TCR beta libraries. Assay used: immunoSEQ multiplex PCR; TCRdb lists only in-frame clones, some missing. The sample consists of approximately 300,000 clones, about 80% of them appearing once. This entry belongs to a study of cytotoxic CD8 clonotypes in ibrutinib-treated CLL. The sequencing used PBMCs, collected before ibrutinib treatment. The TCR originated in a human donor with chronic lymphocytic leukemia.

CDR3 DNA sequence: TGTGCCAGCAGCTTTCTAGCGGGACGGGTCAATGAGCAGTTCTTC. This codes for CASSFLAGRVNEQFF. V gene TRBV5-4 combines with J gene TRBJ2-1; the match to TRBD2 covers 9 bases. There are 15 residues in the CDR3. Germline V CDR1 and CDR2: SGHNT, YYREEE (reference sequence). Losses at the gene ends were 2 bases for V and 6 bases for J; bases not matched to a gene: 6.